Listed below are T cell receptor beta chains from one sample, sequenced in a study of blood T cells in healthy people across ages. TCRdb recomputed calls from the 5' RACE reads with MiXCR, one row per CDR3 protein. The sample holds 800,000 to 950,000 distinct CDR3 sequences, about 29% seen once. The same sample was also studied in work on T cells of mothers and their children.

Sequences were obtained from blood. All receptors derive from a woman aged 40 to 50 in good health. Each CDR3 is given with its conserved first and last residue. A D gene is named only where the DNA matches it firmly. Expanded clones are given a class, and other clones once, few, many or no size at all.

abundance,v_gene,d_gene,j_gene,CDR3aa,CDR3nt
once,TRBV7-9,TRBD1,TRBJ2-7,CASSLDLGQGAEQYF,TGTGCCAGCAGCTTAGACCTCGGACAGGGGGCTGAGCAGTACTTC
many,TRBV7-9,TRBD1,TRBJ2-5,CASTPDRGYQETQYF,TGTGCCAGCACCCCCGACAGGGGGTACCAAGAGACCCAGTACTTC
NA,TRBV3-1,NA,TRBJ2-1,CASSQTTGGQFF,TGTGCCAGCAGCCAGACAACCGGGGGGCAGTTCTTC
NA,TRBV20-1,NA,TRBJ1-1,CSASAPRPSLVTEAFF,TGCAGTGCTAGTGCCCCACGGCCCTCCCTCGTGACTGAAGCTTTCTTT
few,TRBV9,TRBD1,TRBJ1-5,CASSVEDRANQPQHF,TGTGCCAGCAGCGTAGAGGACAGGGCCAATCAGCCCCAGCATTTT
once,TRBV9,NA,TRBJ2-7,CASSAGGLTYEQYF,TGTGCCAGCAGCGCGGGCGGACTAACCTACGAGCAGTACTTC
NA,TRBV7-3,NA,TRBJ1-1,CASSSRGIPEAFF,TGTGCCAGCAGCTCCAGGGGAATCCCTGAAGCTTTCTTT
NA,TRBV7-8,TRBD1,TRBJ2-7,CASRYLDRDDEQYF,TGTGCCAGCAGGTACTTAGACAGGGATGACGAGCAGTACTTC
many,TRBV29-1,NA,TRBJ2-5,CSVAPTAGRETQYF,TGCAGCGTTGCCCCCACGGCAGGGCGAGAGACCCAGTACTTC
NA,TRBV4-1,NA,TRBJ2-7,CASSQEGGDPGAQYF,TGCGCCAGCAGCCAAGAGGGTGGGGACCCAGGGGCCCAGTACTTC
NA,TRBV5-1,NA,TRBJ1-1,CASSLTGRRAEAFF,TGCGCCAGCAGCTTGACAGGGAGGCGGGCTGAAGCTTTCTTT
many,TRBV11-2,TRBD2,TRBJ2-7,CASSLTAQTSGISYEQYF,TGTGCCAGCAGCTTAACCGCCCAGACTAGCGGGATCTCCTACGAGCAGTACTTC